This T cell receptor beta chain originates from a study of glioma-infiltrating T cells after dendritic cell vaccination. Study context: The vaccine used monocyte-derived dendritic cells pulsed overnight with autologous tumor lysate. Dendritic cell vaccine was injected intradermally three times, biweekly. Broader study findings: TCR clonality showed no direct relationship with survival.

The data were produced by immunoSEQ multiplex PCR, yet TCRdb's version contains in-frame clones alone and is incomplete. The table has fewer than 90,000 clones, 75% to 90% seen once; the top ten hold 6% to 8.5%. V shed 4 bases and J shed 1 base, with 8 bases lying between them. The CDR3 spans 13 residues. Germline CDR1 and CDR2: SGHDT and YYEEEE. The time point denotes: after dendritic cell vaccination, including at tumor progression/relapse. Selection required adequate fresh-frozen tumor tissue plus more than two years' survival data. This clone was observed a few times. Its antigen remains unidentified.

The sample in question was blood, obtained after dendritic cell vaccination. This chain links TRBV5-6 with TRBJ1-1; D remains ambiguous. The receptor comes from a human donor with glioblastoma. The CDR3 loop is CASSQIQNTEAFF. The CDR3 DNA follows: TGTGCCAGCAGCCAGATACAGAACACTGAAGCTTTCTTT.